This T cell receptor (beta chain) was recovered during a study of T cell changes during pregnancy in multiple sclerosis. Profiled with immunoSEQ multiplex PCR; TCRdb holds only in-frame clones, not every one. This sample has 70,000 to 75,000 clones, with around 94% found just once. CDR1 and CDR2 (germline): SGHDT, YYEEEE. V was cut by 0 bases and J by 8 bases, with 11 bases left in between. The CDR3 is made up of 13 amino acids. This sequence was found in a female donor in good health, enrolled as a control in a pregnancy study. Sequences were derived from peripheral blood, sampled in the second trimester of pregnancy. The V gene is TRBV5-6, the J gene TRBJ1-2, with D perhaps matching TRBD1 (5 bases). The CDR3 spells CASSLGTPTGYTF. CDR3 sequence (DNA): TGTGCCAGCAGCTTGGGGACACCTACCGGCTACACCTTC.